This T cell receptor beta chain appears in the sequencing data of a study of shared clonotypes between healthy human individuals (TCRdb year 2020). Concerning the study at large: The cohort comprised a couple of women and a few men aged 18 to 49 years. Different laboratories and diverse techniques were used to prepare libraries and sequence TCR repertoires, to increase sequencing depth and limit assay-specific biases. Blood TCR repertoires of roughly five healthy adults were deeply sequenced to estimate repertoire size and the extent of clonotype sharing between individuals. Each donor's leukapheresis produced roughly between roughly 0.85 and 9.5 billion PBMCs. Per donor, three plates each were used for CD4 naive and CD4 memory, two for CD8 naive, and one for CD8 memory. Findings and caveats that apply to the study as a whole: Pairwise subsampling indicated that sequencing depth was expected to affect the degree of clonotype sharing among donors. Naive subsets generally had larger estimated clonotype richness than memory subsets. Compared with non-shared clonotypes, clonotypes shared by all four sorted-subset donors had higher generation probabilities. Because the study included only a small number of donors, the genetic and exposure-history diversity represented was limited. Even with the large sequencing depth, rarefaction of the sorted-subset datasets indicated that sequencing was incomplete. When a handful of donors were compared, the shared fraction of clonotypes was approximately 5% for naive CD4, roughly 3.3% for naive CD8, 2.3% for memory CD4, and about 0.36% for memory CD8. Sampling was limited to blood, and TCR repertoires in tissue likely differ from TCR repertoires in blood.

Healthy HIV-negative adults with no recently reported acute infections or vaccinations were included as donors. Every donor was a Caucasian adult residing in Nashville, Tennessee, USA. CD4+ T cells were enriched by magnetic negative selection, after which naive cells were positively selected on CD45RA and the negative fraction was taken as the memory subset. Blood was obtained by leukapheresis, after which PBMCs were separated by Ficoll-Histopaque density gradient centrifugation and cryopreserved in liquid nitrogen vapor phase. Analytical flow cytometry was used to check the purity and quantity of every magnetically sorted T cell population. Genomic DNA was isolated from each sorted fraction and quantified by UV absorbance on a Nanodrop 2000c. Including cysteine and phenylalanine, the CDR3 has 15 amino acids. Of the read, only the CDR3 DNA is kept; its 45 bases are in frame from base 1. The germline V gene (reference sequence) yields GTSNPN for CDR1 and SVGIG for CDR2. V gives up 3 bases and J gives up 5 bases, and the segment between their germline ends measures 17 bases.

Using the deep immunoSEQ assay, TCR CDR3 regions were amplified from genomic DNA by multiplex PCR. Extracted genomic DNA from each cell subset was spread evenly across all wells of several immunoSEQ 96-well plates, with each plate serving as a replicate. For sorted subsets, approximately 190 ng genomic DNA, equal to 30,000 to 35,000 T cell genomes, was loaded into each replicate PCR. Purified libraries were measured with a Qubit 3.0 fluorometer, size-checked on a Bioanalyzer 2100, and measured again with the KAPA Library Quantification kit. Every immunoSEQ 96-well plate was sequenced on a separate single-read 150-cycle Illumina NextSeq 550 flow cell. Processing in the source paper ran as follows. Because the immunoSEQ output included only junctional sequences and no quality scores, the filtering could not be the same as the filtering used for full-length reads. To assign V/J genes and CDR3, sequences were annotated using PyIR, a Python wrapper for IgBLAST v1.9, with IMGT germline references. Reads with weak V/J assignments (E-value above 1e-6), missing CDR3, stop codons, out-of-frame junctions, or ambiguous translated residues were removed. V3J clonotypes were defined as sequences sharing an identical inferred V gene, J gene, and CDR3 amino acid sequence. Percentage overlap between repertoires was calculated by dividing the number of shared unique clonotypes by the size of the smaller repertoire. Richness of each repertoire was evaluated using RTK rarefaction, the Chao1 estimator, and Recon v2.1 estimates of unobserved clonotypes. For all TCRbeta clonotypes obtained by the gDNA method from four donors, generation probabilities were computed with OLGA. TCRdb stores this immuneACCESS table with in-frame sequences only. Part of the clones is absent; in the studies checked, under half of the shortfall reflects unresolved V genes, and no reason is known for the rest. For V, J and clone size, that table is used; D and trimming come from the DNA. This sample is represented by fewer than 1.4 million clones; 75% to 85% of them were singletons. Of the sample, roughly 0.61% is held by the ten largest clones.

Remarks on this clone: Its antigen has not been determined. Per-base qualities were not stored, and no clone one base away is much larger.

The clonotype comes from a man younger than 35 in good health. Some clones in this sample may be carry-over from other donors' samples. The sequence links TRBV30 to TRBJ2-4, with a tentative D gene TRBD2 over 5 matching bases. The sequencing input was memory CD4+ T cells from PBMCs. Interpreted using the paper, the cell subset or site label stands for: CD45RA-negative fraction. The CDR3 has the sequence CAWSPHSRTQNIQYF. Here is the DNA: TGTGCCTGGAGCCCGCATAGTCGGACTCAAAACATTCAGTACTTC.